This TCR beta chain was recorded in a study of identical twins (dated by TCRdb to between 2015 and 2016). Some background on the complete study: The study deep-sequenced TCR alpha and beta repertoires from monozygotic twins, unrelated adults of various ages and cord blood to test whether fetal clonotypes persist. Replicate twin experiments were performed at different times using different library preparation protocols to rule out contamination. Results and caveats for the whole study, not just this receptor: In monozygotic twins, recombination models systematically underestimated out-of-frame TCR alpha sharing, but the models matched the sharing seen between unrelated individuals. Because the same donors could not be followed over many years, the conclusions depended on cross-sectional statistical analysis. Compared with coincidental sharing between unrelated individuals, out-of-frame TCR alpha sequences shared between twins showed an excess of sequences with low generation probability. Abundant cord blood beta clonotypes had fewer insertions, young adult naive repertoires showed a similar but weaker trend, and memory repertoires showed no such trend. Excess twin sharing in beta out-of-frame sequences was weaker because fewer shared sequences lowered the signal-to-noise ratio. Invariant T cells such as MAIT and iNKT could partly confound zero-insertion analyses, though diverse VJ usage argued against this for most clonotypes.

The library was produced with 5' RACE. TCRdb shows the sequencer as Illumina HiSeq 2000. Template switching introduced a universal primer binding site; the final cDNA contained a unique molecular identifier, enabling accurate counting of TCR cDNA molecules. Specific primers in the conserved constant-segment region were used to synthesize first-strand cDNA for TCR alpha and beta chains. To control for contamination, each cDNA library was double barcoded with a SMART-Mk sample barcode plus Illumina barcodes. TruSeq adapter sequences and Illumina sample barcodes were added in two successive PCR steps. Sequencing of the TCR alpha and beta cDNA libraries was done on the Illumina HiSeq platform using custom primers. Per the source publication's procedure: MiGEC was used to process raw reads and extract unique molecular identifiers, and MiXCR was used to find CDR3 positions. For each individual, recombination models were inferred using an EM algorithm with the repgenHMM and IGoR tools. Shared clonotype analysis was performed with the tcR package in R, normalizing sharing by the product of cloneset sizes. To study raw recombination free of thymic and clonal selection effects, out-of-frame nonproductive sequences were analyzed. TCRdb reworked the public reads: Q25 trimming with fastp, MiXCR clone assembly, productive beta chains retained. Each CDR3 protein gets just one entry, which takes the most common genes and DNA from the rows behind it. V and J calls and clone size were set by TCRdb, not the authors. Across this sample there are approximately 600,000 distinct CDR3 sequences, with less than 9% seen only once. 1.5% to 2% of the sample is in the top ten clones.

Comments on this clonotype: Its antigen has not been determined. No base quality values were provided; no much bigger clone lies one nucleotide off.

Every donor was a healthy Caucasian. The twin cohort comprised three pairs of female monozygotic twins, all aged roughly 18 to 30 years. Peripheral blood mononuclear cells were the source from which RNA for the TCR libraries was isolated. These sequences were also reported in another study, on yellow fever vaccine responses in identical twins. The second investigation adds: The T cell response to vaccination in identical twins was reported by the authors to appear partly convergent and partly personalized. Focusing on identical twins, the study followed the T cell clones that responded to the vaccine, and did so with precision.

This TCR came from a woman under 30 in good health. Input material: PBMCs.

CDR3 reads: CASSPMGGGNEQFF. The DNA sequence is given as TGTGCCAGCAGTCCTATGGGCGGGGGGAATGAGCAGTTCTTC. The rearrangement joined TRBV12-3 or TRBV12-4 to TRBJ2-1; 8 middle bases align to TRBD2. The germline V and J ends show losses of 5 bases and 7 bases respectively, and no gene match explains 7 bases of the junction. The CDR3 sequence holds 14 residues, the cysteine and phenylalanine included. Of the read, only the CDR3 DNA is kept; its 42 bases are in frame from base 1.